This T cell receptor beta chain emerged from a study of OX40 agonist ivuxolimab in advanced cancers. Findings and limits, study-wide: Clonal expansion was seen in CD4+ and CD8+ blood T cells by week 6 at 0.1 to 3.0 mg/kg.

This clone was found once. What it binds is unknown. Only in-frame clones appear in the TCRdb table, and some are missing; sequencing was by immunoSEQ multiplex PCR. The table includes about 27,000 clones, around 85% detected once. Blood specimens came from baseline, cycle 4 day 1, and cycle 7 day 1. V lost 2 bases, J lost 3 bases, and 5 bases stayed unmatched. This CDR3 has 15 amino acids. CDR1 and CDR2 from the germline V gene are MNHEY and SVGAGI. The V gene is TRBV6-5, the J gene TRBJ2-3; 7 bases agree with TRBD2. The receptor was derived from an adult with an advanced solid tumor such as melanoma, head and neck, liver or kidney cancer. Sequenced material: CD4+ or CD8+ T cells sorted from blood, taken in a trial of the OX40 agonist ivuxolimab. The CDR3 reads CASSYVGGGTDTQYF. DNA of the CDR3: TGTGCCAGCAGTTACGTGGGGGGGGGTACAGATACGCAGTATTTT.